Shown below are 6 T cell receptor beta chains from a single sample sequenced in a study of cytomegalovirus exposure and HLA in healthy donors. PCR primers comprised 60 Vbeta and 13 Jbeta primers. Clones were sequenced by immunoSEQ multiplex PCR, and TCRdb holds only the in-frame ones, with some missing. This sample contains roughly 80,000 clones. The sequenced sample was PBMCs. These receptors came from a man in his fifties or sixties in good health and CMV-seronegative.

The chain couples TRBV28 to TRBJ1-2; TRBD1 is a possible D gene (6 bases). V gave up 6 bases and J gave up 4 bases, with 12 bases separating them. CDR3 size: 13 residues. CDR1 MDHEN and CDR2 SYDVKM come from the germline V gene. CDR3 DNA: TGTGCCAGCAGGGTACAGGGTGGCTATGGCTACACCTTC. Translating gives CASRVQGGYGYTF.

V gene TRBV7-9 combines with J gene TRBJ1-2, with 7 positions matching TRBD1. The CDR3 is 17 amino acids. The V segment lost 5 bases and the J segment 2 bases; nucleotides outside the gene matches: 14. Germline values: CDR1 SEHNR, CDR2 FQNEAQ (reference sequence). The CDR3 bases are TGTGCCAGCAGCCCCCGGGACAGTACCGCGTCAAACTATGGCTACACCTTC. Its protein is CASSPRDSTASNYGYTF.

The chain combines TRBV19 with TRBJ1-5, with D unclear. Deletions cut 2 bases from V and 4 bases from J, with 6 bases between. The CDR3 spans 13 residues. In germline, CDR1 is LNHDA, CDR2 SQIVND (reference sequence). CDR3 residues: CASSISSNQPQHF. Here the CDR3 DNA reads TGTGCCAGTAGTATAAGCTCTAATCAGCCCCAGCATTTT.

The J gene is TRBJ2-3, the V gene TRBV9; D might be TRBD1 (6 bases). This CDR3 has 16 amino acids. Germline V CDR1 and CDR2: SGDLS, YYNGEE. V dropped 2 bases and J dropped 5 bases, with 18 bases sitting between them. In DNA form, the CDR3 reads TGTGCCAGCAGCGTTTACAGGGCACTCGGTGGAGATACGCAGTATTTT. Protein product: CASSVYRALGGDTQYF.

The rearrangement links TRBV28 to TRBJ1-3; 7 bases match TRBD1. The J segment lost 0 bases and the V segment lost 1 base, leaving 3 bases of the junction unmatched. The CDR3 loop spans 16 amino acids. Germline CDR1 is MDHEN and CDR2 is SYDVKM. The CDR3 sequence: CASSLFQGGSGNTIYF. The CDR3 DNA reads as TGTGCCAGCAGTTTATTCCAGGGGGGCTCTGGAAACACCATATATTTT.

The chain couples TRBV5-6 to TRBJ1-2; D is unresolved. V lost 0 bases to trimming and J lost 2 bases, with 8 bases between them. Germline CDR1 and CDR2: SGHDT and YYEEEE. The CDR3 loop spans 14 amino acids. The CDR3 protein is CASSLVSGNYGYTF. For the CDR3, the DNA is TGTGCCAGCAGCTTGGTTTCCGGGAACTATGGCTACACCTTC.